This TCR beta chain derives from a study of graft-versus-host responses after intestinal transplantation (dated by TCRdb to the early 2020s). Study-level background: Recipients received multivisceral, liver-intestinal, or isolated intestinal transplants. All recipients received anti-thymocyte globulin induction followed by maintenance tacrolimus and steroids for two to four years. Graft-versus-host and host-versus-graft alloreactive T cell clones were tracked in the graft, circulation and bone marrow after intestinal transplantation using bulk TCR-beta CDR3 sequencing. To identify alloreactive clones, pre-transplant mixed lymphocyte reaction products were sequenced and then compared with unstimulated pre-transplant donor and recipient T cells. A cohort of some 24 intestinal transplant recipients, including one retransplant, was enrolled, and 3 patients lacking pretransplant specimens were excluded. A peak of at least 4% donor T cells among recipient peripheral blood mononuclear cells was the definition used for donor T cell macrochimerism. Instead of going to the commercial service, samples from a few later patients were sequenced in-house on an Illumina MiSeq and processed with MiXCR. Study-level results and caveats: The relatively low number and heterogeneity of intestinal transplant patients limited the conclusions. GvH clones were found in recipient bone marrow, and some of the GvH clones appeared earlier in ileal mucosa or blood, which is consistent with an intestinal mucosal origin. Early after transplant, declines in HvG clones were associated with peak levels of circulating GvH clones. In the allografts of patients with donor T cell macrochimerism, GvH to HvG T cell clonal ratios were high.

As regards this clone: This clone's antigen is unknown. No base quality values were provided; no much bigger clone lies one nucleotide off.

V loses 5 bases, J loses 4 bases, and the germline ends lie 14 bases apart. In the germline V gene, CDR1 corresponds to SGHVS and CDR2 to FQNEAQ. The CDR3, cysteine through phenylalanine, is 14 amino acids long. CDR3 DNA is the only sequence kept; it has 42 bases, read in frame from the first base. To prepare the library, the immunoSEQ multiplex PCR assay was applied. For most patients, genomic DNA was isolated using the Qiagen DNeasy Blood and Tissue Kit and was shipped frozen to Adaptive Biotechnologies for TCR sequencing. High-throughput TCR-beta CDR3 sequencing of genomic DNA from most patients was performed by Adaptive Biotechnologies. Turning to the authors' computational methods: Adaptive's ImmunoSEQ software supplied the TCR sequencing data for around 19 patients, while MiXCR and VDJtools were used to process a few other patients. CD4 versus CD8 sorting errors were corrected by removing sequences found in both subsets at a frequency ratio below 5:1. CDR3 nucleotide sequences shared by donor and recipient were removed because the origin of these sequences could not be assigned. Alloreactive clones required at least 2-fold expansion over unstimulated cells and minimum CFSE-low frequency of 0.002% (template counts) or 0.001% (read counts). Clones detected in sequenced pre-transplant spleen, lymph node, or MLR CFSE-low populations of the donor or recipient were defined as mappable. Cumulative frequency of alloreactive clones was calculated as a percentage of all sequences weighted by copy number. Entries here come from immuneACCESS through TCRdb and include only in-frame sequences with V and J called. Some clones fail to appear in such tables; in the studies checked, an unresolved V gene covers under half of the shortfall, and the cause of the remainder is unknown. V, J and clone size reflect that table, while D and trimming were determined from the DNA. For this sample there are approximately 88,000 clones; less than 95% appear just once. The biggest ten clones account for roughly 0.2% of the sample.

The time point label, read with the paper, signifies: cells obtained before transplantation from donor or recipient. CD3+CD4+ and CD3+CD8+ populations were FACS-sorted from unstimulated pre-transplant donor and recipient cells taken from spleen or lymph nodes. This clonotype was obtained from a human donor who was the organ donor for an intestinal transplant. Rearrangement joined TRBV7-8 to TRBJ1-2; the D gene is perhaps TRBD1, on 6 matching bases. Sequenced here: unstimulated CD4+ T cells sorted from spleen or lymph node cells, sampled before transplant. The sequence in DNA is TGTGCCAGCAGCGAATCCGGACAGCCCTATGGCTACACCTTC. The resulting protein is CASSESGQPYGYTF. Beyond the CDR3, the reference TRBV7-8 and TRBJ1-2 genes provide the residues; the full variable domain reads: GAGVSQSPRYKVAKRGQDVALRCDPISGHVSLFWYQQALGQGPEFLTYFQNEAQLDKSGLPSDRFFAERPEGSVSTLKIQRTQQEDSAVYLCASSESGQPYGYTFGSGTRLTVV.